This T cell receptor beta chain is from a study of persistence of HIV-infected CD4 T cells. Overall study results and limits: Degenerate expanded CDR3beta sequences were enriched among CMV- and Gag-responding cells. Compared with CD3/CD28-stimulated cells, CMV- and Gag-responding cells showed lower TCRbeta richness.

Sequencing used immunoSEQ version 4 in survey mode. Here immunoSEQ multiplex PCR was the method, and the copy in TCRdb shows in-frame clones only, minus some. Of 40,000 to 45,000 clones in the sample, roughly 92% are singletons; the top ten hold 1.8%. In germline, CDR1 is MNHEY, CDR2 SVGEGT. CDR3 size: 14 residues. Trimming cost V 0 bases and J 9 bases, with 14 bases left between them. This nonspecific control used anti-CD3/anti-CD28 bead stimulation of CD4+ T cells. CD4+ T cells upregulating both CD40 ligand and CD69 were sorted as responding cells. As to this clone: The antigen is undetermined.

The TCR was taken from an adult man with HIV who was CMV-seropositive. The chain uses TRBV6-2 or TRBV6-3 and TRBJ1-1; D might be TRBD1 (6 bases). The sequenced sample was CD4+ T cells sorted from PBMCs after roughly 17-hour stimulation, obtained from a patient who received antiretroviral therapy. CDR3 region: CASSYSPYRAQAFF. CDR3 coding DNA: TGTGCCAGCAGTTACTCCCCTTACAGGGCCCAAGCTTTCTTT.